Listed below are T cell receptor beta chains from one sample, sequenced in a study of T cells after posttransplantation cyclophosphamide. The protocol was immunoSEQ multiplex PCR, while the TCRdb copy is restricted to in-frame clones and leaves out a portion. Here the sample spans roughly 7,200 clones, approximately 97% being singletons. Sequencing input: naive CD8+ T cells sorted from PBMCs. Receptor source: a woman aged 25 to 39 in good health and a related stem cell transplant donor. Each CDR3 is given with its conserved first and last residue. Fields, in order: J gene, clone size, D gene, V gene, CDR3 DNA, CDR3 protein. D genes are given only for firm matches. Only some rows state a clone size, as once, few, many or a class for expanded clones.

J: TRBJ2-7; size: NA; D: TRBD1; V: TRBV6-6; DNA: TGTGCCAGCATCTCGACAGGGAGCTCCTACGAGCAGTACTTC; CDR3: CASISTGSSYEQYF
J: TRBJ1-4; size: NA; D: TRBD1; V: TRBV7-2; DNA: TGTGCCAGCAGCTTACCCGCTACAGGGGTAATTACTGAAAAACTGTTTTTT; CDR3: CASSLPATGVITEKLFF
J: TRBJ2-3; size: NA; D: NA; V: TRBV28; DNA: TGTGCCAGCAGTTTCCCCCCGGACACGTACACAGATACGCAGTATTTT; CDR3: CASSFPPDTYTDTQYF
J: TRBJ2-7; size: NA; D: TRBD2; V: TRBV27; DNA: TGTGCCAGCAGTTTATCGCGGACGGGGGGGTACGAGCAGTACTTC; CDR3: CASSLSRTGGYEQYF
J: TRBJ2-2; size: NA; D: NA; V: TRBV4-1; DNA: TGCGCCAGCAGCCAAGGGACAGTCAACACCGGGGAGCTGTTTTTT; CDR3: CASSQGTVNTGELFF
J: TRBJ2-1; size: NA; D: NA; V: TRBV7-9; DNA: TGTGCCAGCAGCCGCAGGGGCCATCAGGCACAAAATGAGCAGTTCTTC; CDR3: CASSRRGHQAQNEQFF
J: TRBJ2-7; size: NA; D: NA; V: TRBV4-1; DNA: TGCGCCAGCAGCCAAGGTCCGGGGATCTCCTACGAGCAGTACTTC; CDR3: CASSQGPGISYEQYF
J: TRBJ2-1; size: NA; D: TRBD2; V: TRBV4-2; DNA: TGTGCCAGCAGTCAAGGGCCTAGCGGGGGGGCCAACAATGAGCAGTTCTTC; CDR3: CASSQGPSGGANNEQFF
J: TRBJ2-2; size: NA; D: TRBD1; V: TRBV4-1; DNA: TGCGCCAGCAGCCTCCCGACAGGGCCCGCTACCGGGGAGCTGTTTTTT; CDR3: CASSLPTGPATGELFF
J: TRBJ2-7; size: NA; D: TRBD1; V: TRBV13; DNA: TGTGCCAGCAGCTCGTCCGGGACAGGGAGGGCCTACGAGCAGTACTTC; CDR3: CASSSSGTGRAYEQYF
J: TRBJ2-1; size: NA; D: TRBD2; V: TRBV9; DNA: TGTGCCAGCAGCCCCCGTCGTCTAGCGGGCCCAAATGAGCAGTTCTTC; CDR3: CASSPRRLAGPNEQFF
J: TRBJ1-1; size: NA; D: TRBD1; V: TRBV6-5; DNA: TGTGCCAGCAGGTTGACAGGGGGGACTGAAGCTTTCTTT; CDR3: CASRLTGGTEAFF
J: TRBJ2-7; size: NA; D: NA; V: TRBV2; DNA: TGTGCCAGCAGACCTAGTCCCTACGAGCAGTACTTC; CDR3: CASRPSPYEQYF
J: TRBJ1-1; size: NA; D: TRBD1; V: TRBV2; DNA: TGTGCCAGCAGTGACAAGGGGCAGGGGGCGACTGAAGCTTTCTTT; CDR3: CASSDKGQGATEAFF
J: TRBJ2-1; size: NA; D: NA; V: TRBV6-5; DNA: TGTGCCAGCAGAGTCCTAGACTCCTACAATGAGCAGTTCTTC; CDR3: CASRVLDSYNEQFF
J: TRBJ1-1; size: NA; D: TRBD1; V: TRBV28; DNA: TGTGCCAGCAGTTTAGGGACAGGGGTGGCTGAAGCTTTCTTT; CDR3: CASSLGTGVAEAFF
J: TRBJ2-1; size: once; D: NA; V: TRBV27; DNA: TGTGCCAGCAGTTTAAGCGGGTCCTACAATGAGCAGTTCTTC; CDR3: CASSLSGSYNEQFF
J: TRBJ1-3; size: NA; D: NA; V: TRBV10-3; DNA: TGTGCCATCAGTCGGACTGTTGATTCTGGAAACACCATATATTTT; CDR3: CAISRTVDSGNTIYF
J: TRBJ1-1; size: once; D: NA; V: TRBV6-6; DNA: TGTGCCAGCACCCGGCGGTCGGGGATGAACACTGAAGCTTTCTTT; CDR3: CASTRRSGMNTEAFF
J: TRBJ1-1; size: NA; D: NA; V: TRBV2; DNA: TGTGCCAGCAGCTACACTGAAGCTTTCTTT; CDR3: CASSYTEAFF
J: TRBJ2-6; size: NA; D: NA; V: TRBV27; DNA: TGTGCCAGCAGTTTAAGCCTGATGTCTGGGGCCAACGTCCTGACTTTC; CDR3: CASSLSLMSGANVLTF
J: TRBJ1-1; size: once; D: TRBD1; V: TRBV27; DNA: TGTGCCAGCAGTTTTCGGCAGGGGGCTAACACTGAAGCTTTCTTT; CDR3: CASSFRQGANTEAFF
J: TRBJ2-5; size: once; D: NA; V: TRBV27; DNA: TGTGCCAGCAGTTCCGGGGTTCCCTTAGAGCAGTACTTC; CDR3: CASSSGVPLEQYF
J: TRBJ1-3; size: NA; D: NA; V: TRBV6-1; DNA: TGTGCCAGCAGTGTAGAAACTGAAGACAGACTCTCTGGAAACACCATATATTTT; CDR3: CASSVETEDRLSGNTIYF
J: TRBJ2-3; size: NA; D: TRBD1; V: TRBV2; DNA: TGTGCCAGCACCATGAATCCCAGGACAGGGAACACAGATACGCAGTATTTT; CDR3: CASTMNPRTGNTDTQYF
J: TRBJ1-4; size: few; D: NA; V: TRBV27; DNA: TGTGCCAGCAGTCTACAGGGTCGTGAAAAACTGTTTTTT; CDR3: CASSLQGREKLFF
J: TRBJ1-2; size: NA; D: NA; V: TRBV19; DNA: TGTGCCAGTAGTATAGAACCGGGGGAAAACTATGGCTACACCTTC; CDR3: CASSIEPGENYGYTF
J: TRBJ2-3; size: NA; D: NA; V: TRBV5-1; DNA: TGCGCCAGCAGCTTAGGGAGGGGGGCAGATACGCAGTATTTT; CDR3: CASSLGRGADTQYF